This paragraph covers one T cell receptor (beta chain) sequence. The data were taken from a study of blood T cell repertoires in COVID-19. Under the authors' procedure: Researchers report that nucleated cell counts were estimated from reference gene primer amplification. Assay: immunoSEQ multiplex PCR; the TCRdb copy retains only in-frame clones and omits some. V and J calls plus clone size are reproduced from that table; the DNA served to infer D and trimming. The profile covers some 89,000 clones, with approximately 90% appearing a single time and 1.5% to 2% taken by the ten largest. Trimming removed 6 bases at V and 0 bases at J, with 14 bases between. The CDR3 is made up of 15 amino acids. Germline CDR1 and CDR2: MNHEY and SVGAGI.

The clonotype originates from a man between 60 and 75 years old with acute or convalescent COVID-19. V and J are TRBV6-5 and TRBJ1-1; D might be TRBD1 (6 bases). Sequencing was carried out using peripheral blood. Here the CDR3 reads CASRGARALNTEAFF. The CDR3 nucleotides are TGTGCCAGCAGGGGGGCCAGGGCCTTGAACACTGAAGCTTTCTTT.